Described below is a single TCR beta chain sequence and its context. The antigen is undetermined. The record originates from a study of vaccination and CD4 T cells after COVID-19. Overall study: Nasal swab PCR detected SARS-CoV-2 in convalescent patients, who comprised several mild cases and one severe case. Post-COVID draws followed diagnosis by a median approximately 100 days (range 35 to 161). Notes on the study in general: Median numbers of SARS-CoV-2-reactive clonotypes increased from approximately 23 to 38 (not a significant change). Within the convalescent patients, spike mono-reactivity was found in 304 of 307 vaccine-specific clones.

This sample's treatment: roughly 11-day PBMC culture with coronavirus spike peptide pools or control peptides (ViraFEST assay). Researchers used the Oncomine TCR Beta short-read assay to sequence DNA from cultured CD4+ T cells. TCRdb re-called the PCR reads through MiXCR, storing one row per CDR3 protein. Here the sample spans about 20,000 distinct CDR3 sequences, around half being singletons. This CDR3 is built from 16 residues. From germline, CDR1 is SGHRS and CDR2 YFSETQ. The J segment lost 4 bases and the V segment lost 0 bases, leaving 7 bases of the junction unmatched. Sequencing input: CD4+ T cells from blood, cultured in vitro. The chain employs TRBV5-1 and TRBJ2-5; 9 positions match TRBD2. This TCR was recovered from a human donor who had recovered from COVID-19. CDR3 amino acids: CASSLGGRALGETQYF. The CDR3 bases are TGCGCCAGCAGCTTGGGCGGGAGGGCCTTGGGAGAGACCCAGTACTTC. The variable domain in full, with the rest retrieved from reference TRBV5-1 and TRBJ2-5, is KAGVTQTPRYLIKTRGQQVTLSCSPISGHRSVSWYQQTPGQGLQFLFEYFSETQRNKGNFPGRFSGRQFSNSRSEMNVSTLELGDSALYLCASSLGGRALGETQYFGPGTRLLVL.